This TCR beta chain was profiled in a study of blood T cell repertoires in COVID-19. CDR3 length equals 17 residues. Deletions cut 2 bases from V and 0 bases from J, with 14 bases between. Participants reported their clinical history, and cohort assignment relied on those reports. Per the study methods: Reference gene primer amplification gave estimated nucleated cell counts. Profiling relied on immunoSEQ multiplex PCR, and the TCRdb table lists in-frame clones only, not all of them. Clonal size and the V and J genes are those of that table, whereas D and trimming came from the DNA. In the table there are fewer than 200,000 clones, 65% to 85% of which are singletons.

The TCR was taken from a woman in her twenties or thirties who had been exposed to COVID-19. The sequenced sample was PBMCs or T cells enriched from blood (not recorded which). The chain carries TRBV23-1 and TRBJ1-3; tentative D call: TRBD1 (6 bases). TRBV23-1 is an ORF, with its function uncertain. CDR3 region: CASSQPPTGRSGNTIYF. Written as DNA, the CDR3 is TGCGCCAGCAGTCAACCTCCGACAGGCCGCTCTGGAAACACCATATATTTT.